The 27 T cell receptor beta chains below all came from one sample that was sequenced in a study of shared clonotypes between healthy human individuals. The protocol was immunoSEQ multiplex PCR, while the TCRdb copy is restricted to in-frame clones and leaves out a portion. The sample holds roughly 760,000 clones, around two thirds seen once. Sequencing was done on a sample of memory CD4+ T cells sorted from blood. This sample's subset: CD45RA-negative fraction. The receptors derive from a woman in her 30s in good health.

Worth noting for this clone: Other nucleotide sequences in the sample specify the same CDR3. CDR3 region: CASSFPGGETQYF. CDR3 DNA sequence: TGTGCCAGCAGTTTCCCAGGGGGGGAGACCCAGTACTTC. This chain uses TRBV28 with TRBJ2-5, with a possible D match to TRBD1 (7 bases). This CDR3 region has 13 residues. CDR1 MDHEN and CDR2 SYDVKM come from the germline V gene. V was cut by 3 bases and J by 5 bases, with 10 bases left in between.

This clone appeared a single time. The J gene is TRBJ2-4, the V gene TRBV19, with no clear D. CDR3 length equals 16 residues. V gave up 5 bases and J gave up 9 bases, with 23 bases separating them. Germline V gene lookup returns CDR1 LNHDA and CDR2 SQIVND (reference sequence). Written as DNA, the CDR3 is TGTGCCAGTAGTTTAAGGAACGGCCCTTTTCGGAGCATTCAGTACTTC. Its translation is CASSLRNGPFRSIQYF.

The gene calls are TRBV9 and TRBJ1-6; possibly TRBD1 for D (6 bases). The V gene lost 0 bases and the J gene lost 3 bases, with 10 bases spanning the gap. Germline V gene data show CDR1 as SGDLS and CDR2 as YYNGEE. The CDR3 totals 16 residues. CDR3 DNA sequence: TGTGCCAGCAGCGTAGCAGGGGACCACTATAATTCACCCCTCCACTTT. Translated: CASSVAGDHYNSPLHF.

The chain has TRBV7-9 and TRBJ2-6, with D possibly TRBD2 on 7 matching bases. Germline V gives CDR1 SEHNR, CDR2 FQNEAQ (reference sequence). Deletions cut 4 bases from V and 4 bases from J, with 17 bases between. This CDR3 is 17 amino acids long. The CDR3 spells CASSSPVGGAGANVLTF. In DNA, the CDR3 is TGTGCCAGCAGCTCCCCTGTGGGGGGGGCCGGGGCCAACGTCCTGACTTTC.

The chain has TRBV5-4 and TRBJ2-2; 7 bases align to TRBD2. This CDR3 comprises 15 residues. Trimming took 4 bases from V and 1 from J; bases not matched to a gene: 4. The germline gives CDR1 SGHNT, CDR2 YYREEE (reference sequence). The CDR3 coding sequence is TGTGCCAGCAGCCCAAAGCGGGGGAACACCGGGGAGCTGTTTTTT. Its translation is CASSPKRGNTGELFF.

The CDR3 DNA sequence: TGTGCCAGCAGCGCCGGAGTGGGTAACACCATATATTTT. Translating gives CASSAGVGNTIYF. The chain has TRBV9 and TRBJ1-3; D is uncertain. Trimming pared 3 bases from V and 7 bases from J, leaving 11 bases between. The length of the CDR3 is 13 residues. Germline CDR1 SGDLS, CDR2 YYNGEE.

V is TRBV4-1 and J is TRBJ2-4, with TRBD2 matching over 10 bases. Germline V gene lookup returns CDR1 MGHRA and CDR2 YSYEKL. The CDR3 length is 19 residues. V was pared by 3 bases and J by 8 bases, with 19 bases of the junction left unmatched. The CDR3 DNA reads TGCGCCAGCAGCCAGGCCGCGCAAGGGCCTAGCGGGAGTCTGTACATTCAGTACTTC. Its protein is CASSQAAQGPSGSLYIQYF.

Worth noting for this clone: Different DNA sequences within this sample yield the same CDR3. The V and J genes are TRBV5-1 and TRBJ2-7; the match to TRBD1 covers 9 bases. This CDR3 is 14 amino acids long. Germline CDR1 reads SGHRS; CDR2 reads YFSETQ. The V segment lost 3 bases and the J segment 6 bases; nucleotides outside the gene matches: 7. Written as DNA, the CDR3 is TGCGCCAGCAGCTGGGACAGGGCTCTTGGCGAGCAGTACTTC. This sequence encodes CASSWDRALGEQYF.

The CDR3, as DNA: TGTGCCAGCAGTTACTTGGCAGGGGGGAACATTCAGTACTTC. It translates to CASSYLAGGNIQYF. The rearrangement links TRBV6-5 to TRBJ2-4; possible D gene TRBD1, 7 bases. The CDR3 runs 14 residues. The V and J ends lost 1 base and 7 bases respectively, with 11 bases between them. CDR1 is MNHEY, CDR2 SVGAGI, per germline.

This sequence joins TRBV28 and TRBJ2-5, with TRBD1 matching 8 bases. Trimming removed 6 bases from V and 4 bases from J; junction bases left unmatched: 7. In germline, CDR1 is MDHEN, CDR2 SYDVKM. CDR3 length: 14 residues. This chain's CDR3 is CASRRGQGGETQYF. CDR3 DNA sequence: TGTGCCAGCAGACGAGGACAGGGAGGAGAGACCCAGTACTTC.

The gene calls are TRBV2 and TRBJ2-4; TRBD2 matches 12 bases. Germline CDR1 SNHLY, CDR2 FYNNEI. The length of the CDR3 is 15 residues. J lost 6 bases, V lost 7 bases, and 7 bases had no gene match. CDR3 residues: CASNGLAGIGNIQYF. The CDR3 DNA sequence: TGTGCCAGCAACGGACTAGCGGGAATAGGAAACATTCAGTACTTC.

The chain combines TRBV27 with TRBJ2-7, with D unresolved. The CDR3 spans 13 residues. CDR1 and CDR2 (germline): MNHEY, SMNVEV (reference sequence). V shed 4 bases and J shed 0 bases, with 7 bases lying between them. In DNA, the CDR3 is TGTGCCAGCAGTTATTCCAGCTCCTACGAGCAGTACTTC. Protein product: CASSYSSSYEQYF.

Only one count was recorded for this clone. This rearrangement joins TRBV11-2 to TRBJ2-1; tentatively, D is TRBD2 (6 bases). This CDR3 has 15 amino acids. CDR1 and CDR2 (germline): SGHAT, FQNNGV. V was cut by 4 bases and J by 6 bases, with 16 bases left in between. The CDR3 DNA reads as TGTGCCAGCAGCTCGGTGAAGGGAGGACGCAATGAGCAGTTCTTC. Translated, it gives CASSSVKGGRNEQFF.

This clone was seen at least ten times. The gene calls are TRBV5-1 and TRBJ1-2; no reliable D call. This CDR3 contains 16 residues. Trimming shortened V by 5 bases and J by 2 bases, and 19 bases separated the two germline ends. Germline lookup yields CDR1 SGHRS and CDR2 YFSETQ. CDR3 amino acids: CASRVLTPGLNYGYTF. The CDR3 nucleotides are TGCGCCAGCAGAGTCCTTACACCCGGTTTGAACTATGGCTACACCTTC.

This rearrangement joins TRBV15 to TRBJ2-2; TRBD1 aligns across 7 bases. Losses at the gene ends were 3 bases for V and 9 bases for J; bases not matched to a gene: 4. CDR3 length: 13 amino acids. Germline values: CDR1 LNHNV, CDR2 YYDKDF (reference sequence). The DNA for the CDR3 is TGTGCCACCAGCAGCAGGGGGAGTAGGGAGCTGTTTTTT. Protein sequence: CATSSRGSRELFF.

This clone was detected only a few times. The rearrangement uses TRBV6-5 and TRBJ2-3, with 8 bases lining up with TRBD2. V gave up 0 bases and J gave up 2 bases; unmatched junction bases: 4. The CDR3 spans 16 residues. CDR1 and CDR2 from the germline V gene are MNHEY and SVGAGI. Here the CDR3 DNA reads TGTGCCAGCAGTTACTCCGGGAGGGCAAACACAGATACGCAGTATTTT. As protein: CASSYSGRANTDTQYF.

The chain has TRBV19 and TRBJ2-2; 7 nucleotides line up with TRBD1. Losses at the gene ends were 6 bases for V and 4 bases for J; bases not matched to a gene: 2. Germline loops: CDR1 LNHDA, CDR2 SQIVND (reference sequence). The CDR3 is 13 amino acids. CDR3 loop: CASSGTATGELFF. CDR3 coding DNA: TGTGCCAGTAGCGGGACAGCCACCGGGGAGCTGTTTTTT.

The chain combines TRBV5-1 with TRBJ1-1; D perhaps matches TRBD1 (6 bases). This CDR3 spans 18 amino acids. Per the germline V gene, CDR1 is SGHRS and CDR2 is YFSETQ. Trimming shortened V by 0 bases and J by 6 bases, and 24 bases separated the two germline ends. The CDR3 loop reads CASSLGYNLDRISSEAFF. CDR3 in DNA: TGCGCCAGCAGCTTGGGATATAATTTGGACAGAATTTCATCTGAAGCTTTCTTT.

A remark on this clone: The identical CDR3 is also encoded by other nucleotide sequences in the sample. The chain carries TRBV4-2 and TRBJ1-1, with 10 bases matching TRBD1. Germline V CDR1 and CDR2: LGHNA, YNFKEQ. CDR3 size: 14 residues. V dropped 3 bases and J dropped 5; count of bases not matched to a gene: 3. The CDR3 DNA reads as TGTGCCAGCAGCCACCCGGGACAGGGGACTGAAGCTTTCTTT. It codes for CASSHPGQGTEAFF.

This clone appeared a single time. This chain links TRBV5-1 with TRBJ2-1, with 12 bases aligning to TRBD2. Unmatched junction bases numbered 6, after V lost 3 bases and J lost 5 bases. The length of the CDR3 is 16 residues. CDR1 is SGHRS, CDR2 YFSETQ, per germline. This chain's CDR3 is CASSSNRLAGDNEQFF. The CDR3 DNA sequence: TGCGCCAGCAGCTCGAATCGACTAGCGGGGGACAATGAGCAGTTCTTC.

The count of this clone is one. The J gene is TRBJ2-7, the V gene TRBV6-1; D is ambiguous. The CDR3 extends over 14 amino acids. V lost 6 bases, J lost 2 bases, and 14 bases lay in between. Germline values: CDR1 MNHNS, CDR2 SASEGT. The CDR3 coding sequence is TGTGCCAGCAGCCACCAGGACGACACCTACGAGCAGTACTTC. Translation gives CASSHQDDTYEQYF.

The rearrangement links TRBV28 to TRBJ2-7; 8 bases are a match to TRBD1. V lost 4 bases and J lost 4; bases outside the gene matches: 6. Per germline, CDR1 MDHEN and CDR2 SYDVKM. The CDR3 runs 14 residues. The CDR3 DNA sequence: TGTGCCAGCAGTTCGACAGGGGAAGGGTACGAGCAGTACTTC. It specifies CASSSTGEGYEQYF.

This chain's CDR3 is CASSGQGNSNQPQHF. In DNA, the CDR3 is TGTGCCAGCAGCGGACAGGGGAATAGCAATCAGCCCCAGCATTTT. The chain recombines TRBV5-8 with TRBJ1-5, with 9 nucleotides matching TRBD1. The CDR3 covers 15 residues. Germline V lookup: CDR1 SGHTS, CDR2 YDEGEE. Trimming removed 4 bases from V and 0 bases from J; junction bases left unmatched: 2.

The chain employs TRBV10-3 and TRBJ1-6, with D tentatively TRBD1 (5 bases). Germline V gene sequence: CDR1 ENHRY, CDR2 SYGVKD. The V gene lost 3 bases and the J gene lost 5 bases, with 11 bases spanning the gap. CDR3 length equals 15 residues. CDR3 nucleotides: TGTGCCATCAGTGAATCGTCAGGGAATAATTCACCCCTCCACTTT. Translated, it gives CAISESSGNNSPLHF.

The rearrangement joins TRBV28 to TRBJ1-5, with D perhaps TRBD1 (5 bases). Germline V gene sequence: CDR1 MDHEN, CDR2 SYDVKM. This CDR3 is built from 13 residues. Deletions cut 8 bases from V and 6 bases from J, with 14 bases between. The CDR3 loop is CASRSGGIQPQHF. CDR3 in DNA: TGTGCCAGCCGCAGCGGGGGGATTCAGCCCCAGCATTTT.

Regarding this clone: Other DNA sequences in this sample translate to the same CDR3. The gene calls are TRBV20-1 and TRBJ1-1; no definite D call. This CDR3 is built from 11 residues. In germline, CDR1 is DFQATT, CDR2 SNEGSKA (reference sequence). With 0 bases removed from V and 4 bases from J, the gap between germline ends came to 3 bases. The CDR3 DNA reads as TGCAGTGCTAGAGACACCACTGAAGCTTTCTTT. Translation: CSARDTTEAFF.

About this clone: The junction shows a germline mismatch at one end, possibly a read error. The rearrangement uses TRBV11-2 and TRBJ1-1, with 7 bases fitting TRBD1. There are 15 residues in the CDR3. Germline CDR1 SGHAT, CDR2 FQNNGV. As DNA, the CDR3 is TGTGCCAGCAGCTCCGACAGGGTGGCGAACTCTGAAGCTTTCTTT. This translates into CASSSDRVANSEAFF.